These 9 T cell receptor beta chains came from one sample sequenced in a study of naive and memory T cell subsets. Two oligonucleotides, mixed equimolar, formed the beta constant-region primer covering TRBC1 and TRBC2. Ligated cDNA was amplified by four rounds of PCR with nested alpha and beta constant-region primers and SP2. TCRdb independently ran MiXCR on the UMI-ligation and nested PCR reads; one entry per CDR3 protein. The table has over 80,000 distinct CDR3 sequences, around 11% seen once. These receptors lack a known antigen. Overall study results and limits: Naive repertoires, especially CD8, held a few larger clonotypes, possibly memory cells re-expressing CD45RA.

The sequenced material came from naive CD4+ T cells from blood. The receptors originated from a human donor in good health.

In its sample, this clonotype was seen a few times. The chain recombines TRBV7-3 with TRBJ2-6; D not certain. V shed 5 bases and J shed 0 bases, with 8 bases lying between them. Germline CDR1 is SGHTA and CDR2 is FQGTGA. CDR3 length: 15 amino acids. CDR3 region: CASSPGSSGANVLTF. CDR3 bases: TGTGCCAGCAGCCCAGGATCCTCTGGGGCCAACGTCCTGACTTTC.

The chain is built from TRBV7-3 and TRBJ2-7, with no clear D. Trimming removed 6 bases from V and 1 base from J, with 16 bases in between. There are 15 residues in the CDR3. The germline gives CDR1 SGHTA, CDR2 FQGTGA. In DNA, the CDR3 is TGTGCCAGCAGATCAGGACCTACCCCATCCTACGAGCAGTACTTC. Amino acid sequence: CASRSGPTPSYEQYF.

This clonotype was counted ten times or more. The CDR3 protein is CSARPGQVLYEQYF. The CDR3 bases are TGCAGTGCTAGACCGGGACAGGTTCTTTACGAGCAGTACTTC. The V and J genes are TRBV20-1 and TRBJ2-7; the match to TRBD1 covers 8 bases. CDR3 length: 14 residues. V lost 2 bases to trimming and J lost 4 bases; unmatched junction nucleotides: 7. The germline gives CDR1 DFQATT, CDR2 SNEGSKA (reference sequence).

V and J are TRBV18 and TRBJ2-5; D ambiguous. Germline loops: CDR1 KGHSH, CDR2 LQKENI. The CDR3 length is 14 residues. Trimming left V 6 bases short and J 4 bases short, with 15 bases between. DNA of the CDR3: TGTGCCAGCTCCCGCCCGGACGGCGGAGAGACCCAGTACTTC. Its translation: CASSRPDGGETQYF.

This chain joins TRBV6-2 or TRBV6-3 and TRBJ1-2; D is ambiguous. The V end lost 2 bases, the J end lost 2 bases, and 6 bases lay between the germline ends. This CDR3 region has 13 residues. Germline CDR1 is MNHEY and CDR2 is SVGEGT. The CDR3 reads CASSYGNNYGYTF. The CDR3 DNA sequence: TGTGCCAGCAGTTACGGGAACAACTATGGCTACACCTTC.

The CDR3 region has the DNA TGTGCCAGCAGTGAAGGTTGGGGGTCTAGCAATCAGCCCCAGCATTTT. Its protein product is CASSEGWGSSNQPQHF. J is TRBJ1-5 and V is TRBV2; perhaps TRBD1 as D (5 bases). V was trimmed by 1 base and J by 0 bases, leaving 10 bases between them. CDR3 length equals 16 residues. The germline V gene has CDR1 SNHLY and CDR2 FYNNEI.

This clonotype was detected many times. V gene TRBV6-2 or TRBV6-3 combines with J gene TRBJ2-3; possibly TRBD2 for D (6 bases). CDR3 length: 14 amino acids. Germline V gene lookup returns CDR1 MNHEY and CDR2 SVGEGT. The V gene lost 6 bases and the J gene lost 6 bases, with 16 bases spanning the gap. As DNA, the CDR3 is TGTGCCAGCAGAAGAGGAGGGCCCAGTGATACGCAGTATTTT. Amino acids: CASRRGGPSDTQYF.

The V gene is TRBV6-2 or TRBV6-3, the J gene TRBJ2-7; the D is unclear. CDR3 length equals 14 residues. Germline V gene data show CDR1 as MNHEY and CDR2 as SVGEGT. The V gene lost 4 bases and the J gene lost 3 bases, with 13 bases spanning the gap. DNA of the CDR3: TGTGCCAGCAGTTCACGGGTGGCCGGCTACGAGCAGTACTTC. This translates into CASSSRVAGYEQYF.

This sequence joins TRBV7-9 and TRBJ2-4, with 7 bases aligning to TRBD2. Looked up from germline, CDR1 is SEHNR and CDR2 is FQNEAQ (reference sequence). The V gene end was trimmed by 4 bases and the J gene end by 7 bases; junction bases not matched to a gene: 7. CDR3 length equals 14 residues. The CDR3 sequence: CASSSLREKNIQYF. CDR3 DNA sequence: TGTGCCAGCAGCTCCCTGCGGGAGAAGAACATTCAGTACTTC.